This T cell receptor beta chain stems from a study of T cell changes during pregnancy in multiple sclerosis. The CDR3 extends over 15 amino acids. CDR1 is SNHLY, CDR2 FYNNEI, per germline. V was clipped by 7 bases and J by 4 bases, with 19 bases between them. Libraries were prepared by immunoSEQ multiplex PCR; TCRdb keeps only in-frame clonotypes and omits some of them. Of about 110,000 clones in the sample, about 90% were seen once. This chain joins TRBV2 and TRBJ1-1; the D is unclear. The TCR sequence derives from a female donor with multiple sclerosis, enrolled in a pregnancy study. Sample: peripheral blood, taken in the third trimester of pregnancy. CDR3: CASTLSTGGFTEAFF. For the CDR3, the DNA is TGTGCCAGCACCCTATCCACCGGAGGGTTCACTGAAGCTTTCTTT. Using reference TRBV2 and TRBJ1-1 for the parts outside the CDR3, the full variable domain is EPEVTQTPSHQVTQMGQEVILRCVPISNHLYFYWYRQILGQKVEFLVSFYNNEISEKSEIFDDQFSVERPDGSNFTLKIRSTKLEDSAMYFCASTLSTGGFTEAFFGQGTRLTVV.